The next 15 T cell receptor beta chains were all read from a single sample in a study of T cells in tuberculosis listed by TCRdb under 2018. The meaning of the sample's time point label: new active TB diagnosis, blood taken before or within 7 days of starting treatment. Library method: the immunoSEQ multiplex PCR assay. TCRdb obtained this table from immuneACCESS and retained in-frame rearrangements with V and J assigned. These tables miss some clones; where compared with another copy, unresolved V genes account for less than half of the shortfall, and the remainder is unexplained. The sample includes about 49,000 clones, with 90% to 95% observed a single time. The ten largest clones represent approximately 1.5% of the sample. The source material was PBMCs, sampled at tuberculosis diagnosis. Every receptor here comes from an adult with tuberculosis.

The chain couples TRBV28 to TRBJ1-2; TRBD1 agrees at 7 bases. This CDR3 spans 13 amino acids. V lost 4 bases to trimming and J lost 7 bases; unmatched junction nucleotides: 6. Germline lookup yields CDR1 MDHEN and CDR2 SYDVKM. CDR3 in amino acids: CASSWGTALGYTF. As DNA, the CDR3 is TGTGCCAGCAGTTGGGGGACAGCCCTTGGCTACACCTTC.

This chain connects TRBV4-3 to TRBJ1-6, with TRBD1 identical over 7 bases. CDR1 LGHNA and CDR2 YSLEER come from the germline V gene. V gave up 4 bases and J gave up 7 bases; unmatched junction bases: 7. The CDR3 extends over 15 amino acids. CDR3 coding DNA: TGCGCCAGCAGCCGCGGACAGGCGTTAAATTCACCCCTCCACTTT. As protein: CASSRGQALNSPLHF.

The chain carries TRBV4-1 and TRBJ2-2, with 9 positions matching TRBD1. This CDR3 contains 15 residues. The ends lost 4 bases at V and 5 bases at J; junction bases unmatched: 5. Germline values: CDR1 MGHRA, CDR2 YSYEKL. The CDR3 loop reads CASSLTQGATGELFF. In nucleotides, the CDR3 is TGCGCCAGCAGCCTAACACAGGGGGCAACCGGGGAGCTGTTTTTT.

The V gene is TRBV6-5, the J gene TRBJ1-2; possibly TRBD1 for D (5 bases). Germline lookup yields CDR1 MNHEY and CDR2 SVGAGI. CDR3 size: 13 residues. V lost 4 bases to trimming and J lost 5 bases, with 11 bases between them. CDR3 coding DNA: TGTGCCAGCAGTTTCCAGGGATCTTATGGCTACACCTTC. It encodes CASSFQGSYGYTF.

The V gene is TRBV7-2, the J gene TRBJ2-3; a possible D gene is TRBD2 (6 bases). This CDR3 is 14 amino acids long. Germline-derived CDR1 and CDR2 are SGHTA and FQGNSA. V was cut by 3 bases and J by 1 base, with 8 bases left in between. DNA of the CDR3: TGTGCCAGCAGCTTCCCTAGCGGCACAGATACGCAGTATTTT. Translated, it gives CASSFPSGTDTQYF.

The V gene is TRBV5-1, the J gene TRBJ1-2; 10 bases are a match to TRBD1. The CDR3 is 15 residues long. Germline V lookup: CDR1 SGHRS, CDR2 YFSETQ. J was trimmed by 5 bases and V by 4 bases; bases with no gene match: 8. The CDR3: CASSADRGRGYGYTF. CDR3 coding DNA: TGCGCCAGCAGCGCCGACAGGGGGCGCGGTTATGGCTACACCTTC.

The rearrangement uses TRBV2 and TRBJ2-7; 10 bases fit TRBD2. This CDR3 spans 18 amino acids. With V trimmed by 6 bases and J by 3 bases, 17 bases remained unmatched. The V gene's germline CDR1 is SNHLY and CDR2 FYNNEI. DNA of the CDR3: TGTGCCAGCAGAAACAGCGGGGGGGCAGGTGGAAACGGCTACGAGCAGTACTTC. Protein sequence: CASRNSGGAGGNGYEQYF.

The chain couples TRBV5-1 to TRBJ1-2; D unresolved. CDR1 and CDR2 from the germline V gene are SGHRS and YFSETQ. The CDR3 runs 15 residues. The V and J ends lost 1 base and 4 bases respectively, with 14 bases between them. CDR3 amino acids: CASSLMSLSPYGYTF. In nucleotides, the CDR3 is TGCGCCAGCAGCTTGATGTCCCTCAGTCCCTATGGCTACACCTTC.

This clone occurred once. The rearrangement uses TRBV7-9 and TRBJ2-3, with D possibly being TRBD2 (5 bases). Trimming took 1 base from V and 2 from J, leaving 7 bases between them. Germline V gene sequence: CDR1 SEHNR, CDR2 FQNEAQ (reference sequence). CDR3 size: 14 residues. CDR3 DNA: TGTGCCAGCAGCTTAGAGCGGTCCACAGATACGCAGTATTTT. This gives the protein CASSLERSTDTQYF.

This clone was observed once. The rearrangement links TRBV9 to TRBJ2-1; D is possibly TRBD2 (6 bases). Looked up from germline, CDR1 is SGDLS and CDR2 is YYNGEE. V lost 7 bases and J lost 0, with 11 bases in between. The CDR3 runs 14 residues. In DNA form, the CDR3 reads TGTGCCAGCGGAGCCGGGAGCTCCTACAATGAGCAGTTCTTC. Residues: CASGAGSSYNEQFF. Full variable domain (outside the CDR3, taken from reference TRBV9 and TRBJ2-1): DSGVTQTPKHLITATGQRVTLRCSPRSGDLSVYWYQQSLDQGLQFLIQYYNGEERAKGNILERFSAQQFPDLHSELNLSSLELGDSALYFCASGAGSSYNEQFFGPGTRLTVL.

V and J are TRBV19 and TRBJ1-1, with no clear D. The germline gives CDR1 LNHDA, CDR2 SQIVND (reference sequence). V was clipped by 9 bases and J by 6 bases, with 14 bases between them. This CDR3 is 12 amino acids long. This CDR3 is CASTNWVAEAFF. In nucleotides, the CDR3 is TGTGCCAGCACTAATTGGGTTGCTGAAGCTTTCTTT.

The rearrangement links TRBV2 to TRBJ1-1, with no clear D. CDR3 size: 13 residues. Per the germline V gene, CDR1 is SNHLY and CDR2 is FYNNEI. V was clipped by 7 bases and J by 1 base, with 10 bases between them. The CDR3: CASTVLSNTEAFF. CDR3 sequence (DNA): TGTGCCAGCACCGTACTCTCGAACACTGAAGCTTTCTTT.

The chain links TRBV6-6 to TRBJ2-7; tentative D call: TRBD2 (5 bases). Germline values: CDR1 MNHNY, CDR2 SVGAGI (reference sequence). Trimming took 7 bases from V and 5 from J, leaving 15 bases between them. CDR3 length: 13 amino acids. This chain's CDR3 is CASTLREHNEQYF. CDR3 DNA sequence: TGTGCCAGCACCTTACGGGAACATAACGAGCAGTACTTC.

CDR3 amino acids: CAISEDRSYNSPLHF. CDR3 nucleotide sequence: TGTGCCATCAGTGAGGACAGGTCCTATAATTCACCCCTCCACTTT. V usage is TRBV10-3 and J usage is TRBJ1-6; possible D gene TRBD1, 6 bases. Germline CDR1 and CDR2: ENHRY and SYGVKD. With 2 bases removed from V and 1 base from J, the gap between germline ends came to 6 bases. This CDR3 has 15 residues.

By proportion, this clone is medium-sized. The chain links TRBV7-2 to TRBJ1-5; D perhaps matches TRBD1 (5 bases). V lost 5 bases and J lost 7, with 18 bases in between. Germline loops: CDR1 SGHTA, CDR2 FQGNSA. There are 15 residues in the CDR3. CDR3 nucleotide sequence: TGTGCCAGCAGCCTCCAGGGAGGTGGAGGGCAGCCCCAGCATTTT. It is translated as CASSLQGGGGQPQHF.